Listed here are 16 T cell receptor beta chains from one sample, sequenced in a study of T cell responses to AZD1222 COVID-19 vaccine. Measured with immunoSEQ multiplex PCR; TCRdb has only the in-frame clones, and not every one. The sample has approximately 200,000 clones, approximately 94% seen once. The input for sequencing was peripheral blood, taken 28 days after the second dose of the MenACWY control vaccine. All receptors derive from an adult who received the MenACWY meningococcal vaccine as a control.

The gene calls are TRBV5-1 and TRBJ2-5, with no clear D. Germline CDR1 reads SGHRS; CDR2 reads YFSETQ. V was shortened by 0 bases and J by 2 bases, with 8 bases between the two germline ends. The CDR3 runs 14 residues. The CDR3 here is CASSLGLVQETQYF. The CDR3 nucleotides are TGCGCCAGCAGCTTGGGCCTCGTTCAAGAGACCCAGTACTTC.

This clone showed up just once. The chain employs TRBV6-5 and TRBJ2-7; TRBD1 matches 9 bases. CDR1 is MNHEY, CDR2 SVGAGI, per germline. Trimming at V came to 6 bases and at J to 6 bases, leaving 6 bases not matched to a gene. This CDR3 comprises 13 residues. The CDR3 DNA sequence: TGTGCCAGCAGAGGACAGGGGTTCTGCGAGCAGTACTTC. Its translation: CASRGQGFCEQYF.

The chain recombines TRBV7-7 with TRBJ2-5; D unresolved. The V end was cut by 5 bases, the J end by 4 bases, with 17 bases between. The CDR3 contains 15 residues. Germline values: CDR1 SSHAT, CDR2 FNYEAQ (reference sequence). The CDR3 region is CASSISPDGPETQYF. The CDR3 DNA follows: TGTGCCAGCAGCATATCCCCTGATGGACCAGAGACCCAGTACTTC.

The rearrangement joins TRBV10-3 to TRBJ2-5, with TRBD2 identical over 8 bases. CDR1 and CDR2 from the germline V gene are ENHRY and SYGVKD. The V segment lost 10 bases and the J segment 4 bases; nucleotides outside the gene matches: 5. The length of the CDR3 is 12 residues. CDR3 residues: CATSGGIETQYF. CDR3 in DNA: TGTGCCACCTCGGGGGGGATAGAGACCCAGTACTTC.

CDR3 bases: TGCAGTGCTAGGGGGTGGGGTGGCTACACCTTC. Its translation: CSARGWGGYTF. The chain carries TRBV20-1 and TRBJ1-2; no clear D. In germline, CDR1 is DFQATT, CDR2 SNEGSKA (reference sequence). There are 11 residues in the CDR3. The V and J ends lost 3 bases and 7 bases respectively, with 9 bases between them.

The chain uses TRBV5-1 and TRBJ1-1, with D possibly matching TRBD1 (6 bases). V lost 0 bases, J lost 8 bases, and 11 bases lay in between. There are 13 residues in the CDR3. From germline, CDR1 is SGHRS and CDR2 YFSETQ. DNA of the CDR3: TGCGCCAGCAGCTTGGACAGGGCGGGCGAAGCTTTCTTT. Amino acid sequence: CASSLDRAGEAFF.

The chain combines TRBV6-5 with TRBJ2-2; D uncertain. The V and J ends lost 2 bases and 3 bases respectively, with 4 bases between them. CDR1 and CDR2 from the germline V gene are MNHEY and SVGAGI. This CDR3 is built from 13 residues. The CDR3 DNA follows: TGTGCCAGCAGTTACAGGGACACCGGGGAGCTGTTTTTT. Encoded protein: CASSYRDTGELFF.

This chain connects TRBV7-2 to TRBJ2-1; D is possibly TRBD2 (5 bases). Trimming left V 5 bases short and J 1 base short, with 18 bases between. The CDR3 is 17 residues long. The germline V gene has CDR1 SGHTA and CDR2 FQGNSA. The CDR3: CASSLGRVSASYNEQFF. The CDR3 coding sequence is TGTGCCAGCAGCCTAGGGCGGGTGTCAGCTTCCTACAATGAGCAGTTCTTC.

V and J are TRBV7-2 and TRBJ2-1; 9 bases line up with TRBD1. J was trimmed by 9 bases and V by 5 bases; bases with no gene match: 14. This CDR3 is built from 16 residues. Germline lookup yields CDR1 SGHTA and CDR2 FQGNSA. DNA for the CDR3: TGTGCCAGCAGCCTCGGACAGGGGATCGCCGCAAGTGAGCAGTTCTTC. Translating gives CASSLGQGIAASEQFF.

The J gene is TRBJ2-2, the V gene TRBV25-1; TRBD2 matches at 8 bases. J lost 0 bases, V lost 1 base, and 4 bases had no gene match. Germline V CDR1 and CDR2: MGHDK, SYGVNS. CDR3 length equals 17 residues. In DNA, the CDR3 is TGTGCCAGCAGTGAATCGGGAGCGGGAGCGAACACCGGGGAGCTGTTTTTT. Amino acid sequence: CASSESGAGANTGELFF.

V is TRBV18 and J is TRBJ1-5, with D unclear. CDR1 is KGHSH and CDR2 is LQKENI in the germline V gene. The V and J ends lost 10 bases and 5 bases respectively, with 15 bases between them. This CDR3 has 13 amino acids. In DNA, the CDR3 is TGTGCCACTGGTGAAGGTCGCGATCAGCCCCAGCATTTT. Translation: CATGEGRDQPQHF. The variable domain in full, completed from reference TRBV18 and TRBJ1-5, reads NAGVMQNPRHLVRRRGQEARLRCSPMKGHSHVYWYRQLPEEGLKFMVYLQKENIIDESGMPKERFSAEFPKEGPSILRIQQVVRGDSAAYFCATGEGRDQPQHFGDGTRLSIL.

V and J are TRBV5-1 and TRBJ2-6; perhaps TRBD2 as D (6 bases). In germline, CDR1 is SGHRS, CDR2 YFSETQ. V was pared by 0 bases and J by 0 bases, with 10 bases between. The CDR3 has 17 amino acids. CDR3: CASSLGGTGSGANVLTF. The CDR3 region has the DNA TGCGCCAGCAGCTTGGGCGGGACCGGCTCTGGGGCCAACGTCCTGACTTTC. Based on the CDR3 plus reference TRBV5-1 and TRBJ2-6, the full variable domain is KAGVTQTPRYLIKTRGQQVTLSCSPISGHRSVSWYQQTPGQGLQFLFEYFSETQRNKGNFPGRFSGRQFSNSRSEMNVSTLELGDSALYLCASSLGGTGSGANVLTFGAGSRLTVL.

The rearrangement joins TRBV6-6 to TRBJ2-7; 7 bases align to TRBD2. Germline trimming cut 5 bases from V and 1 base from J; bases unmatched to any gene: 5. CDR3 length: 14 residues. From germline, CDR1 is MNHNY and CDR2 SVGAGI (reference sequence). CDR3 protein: CASSRSGPSYEQYF. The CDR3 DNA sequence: TGTGCCAGCAGTCGTAGCGGGCCTTCCTACGAGCAGTACTTC.

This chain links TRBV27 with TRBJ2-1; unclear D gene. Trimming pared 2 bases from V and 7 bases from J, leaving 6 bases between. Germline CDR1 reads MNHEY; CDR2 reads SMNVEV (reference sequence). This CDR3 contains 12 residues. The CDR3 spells CASSLGVNEQFF. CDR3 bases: TGTGCCAGCAGTTTAGGGGTGAATGAGCAGTTCTTC.

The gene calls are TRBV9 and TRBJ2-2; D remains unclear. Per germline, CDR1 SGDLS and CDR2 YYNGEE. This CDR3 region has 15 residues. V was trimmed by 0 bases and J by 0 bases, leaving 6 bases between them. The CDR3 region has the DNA TGTGCCAGCAGCGTAGGGGGTACGAACACCGGGGAGCTGTTTTTT. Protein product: CASSVGGTNTGELFF. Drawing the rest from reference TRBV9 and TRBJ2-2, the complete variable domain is DSGVTQTPKHLITATGQRVTLRCSPRSGDLSVYWYQQSLDQGLQFLIQYYNGEERAKGNILERFSAQQFPDLHSELNLSSLELGDSALYFCASSVGGTNTGELFFGEGSRLTVL.

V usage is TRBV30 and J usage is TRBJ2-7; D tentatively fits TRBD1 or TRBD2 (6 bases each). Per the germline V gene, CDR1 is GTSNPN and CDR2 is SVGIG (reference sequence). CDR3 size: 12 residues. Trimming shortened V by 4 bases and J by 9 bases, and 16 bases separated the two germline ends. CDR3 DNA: TGTGCCTGGAACCCCATGGGGGGCGCGCAGTACTTC. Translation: CAWNPMGGAQYF. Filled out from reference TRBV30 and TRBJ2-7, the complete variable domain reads SQTIHQWPATLVQPVGSPLSLECTVEGTSNPNLYWYRQAAGRGLQLLFYSVGIGQISSEVPQNLSASRPQDRQFILSSKKLLLSDSGFYLCAWNPMGGAQYFGPGTRLTVT.